This entry features one T cell receptor beta chain sequence. The record originates from a study of cytomegalovirus exposure and HLA in healthy donors. The PCR employed 60 Vbeta primers together with 13 Jbeta primers. Data came from immunoSEQ multiplex PCR; TCRdb stores just in-frame clones and leaves some out. The table has about 140,000 clones, 80% seen once. Trimming pared 0 bases from V and 5 bases from J, leaving 10 bases between. The CDR3 totals 14 residues. Per germline, CDR1 LGHNA and CDR2 YNFKEQ. The source of this sequence is a male donor in good health and CMV-seropositive. The sequenced sample was PBMCs. The V and J genes are TRBV4-2 and TRBJ2-5; D may be TRBD2 (5 bases). CDR3 amino acids: CASSQDPRGETQYF. The CDR3 DNA sequence: TGTGCCAGCAGCCAAGATCCTAGAGGGGAGACCCAGTACTTC.